These T cell receptor beta chains were read from a single sample in a study of blood T cell repertoires in COVID-19. The method was immunoSEQ multiplex PCR; TCRdb's version includes in-frame clones alone and lacks a portion of them. The data show tens of thousands of clones, with around 89% seen just once and over 11% held by the top ten. Source material: peripheral blood. The receptors derive from a man between 65 and 79 years old with active or convalescent COVID-19. Each CDR3 is given with its conserved first and last residue. A D gene is named only where the DNA matches it firmly. Expanded clones get a size class; other rows say once, few or many, or leave the size out.

>-|TRBV28|TRBJ2-2|-
TGTGCCAGCACCCCTGGTGGGACTCCCACCGGGGAGCTGTTTTTT
CASTPGGTPTGELFF
>TRBD1|TRBV5-5|TRBJ1-4|few
TGTGCCAGCAGCACCTGGACAGGGGAAAAACTGTTTTTT
CASSTWTGEKLFF
>TRBD1|TRBV6-2/TRBV6-3|TRBJ1-1|-
TGTGCCAGCAGCCCGACAGGGAGCCCTGAAGCTTTCTTT
CASSPTGSPEAFF
>-|TRBV2|TRBJ1-2|-
TGTGCCAGCAGTGAAGGGGCAGGCCTCGGTGGCTACACCTTC
CASSEGAGLGGYTF
>TRBD1|TRBV30|TRBJ1-2|-
TGTGCCTTCCGGGACAGGGGTGCTGGCTACACCTTC
CAFRDRGAGYTF
>TRBD1|TRBV24-1|TRBJ1-4|-
TGTGCCACCAGTGACGGGACAGGGGGCCATGAAAAACTGTTTTTT
CATSDGTGGHEKLFF
>-|TRBV18|TRBJ2-3|-
TGTGCCAGCTCACCGGGTACTAGCCCCCGGAGCGATACGCAGTATTTT
CASSPGTSPRSDTQYF
>-|TRBV5-1|TRBJ2-5|-
TGCGCCAGCAGCGGCAATGGAGGACTCCAAGAGACCCAGTACTTC
CASSGNGGLQETQYF
>-|TRBV18|TRBJ2-6|-
TGTGCCAGCTCACCAGCGATAAGCTCTGGGGCCAACGTCCTGACTTTC
CASSPAISSGANVLTF
>TRBD1|TRBV16|TRBJ2-1|-
TGTGCCAGCAGCCATGGGACAGGGCTGTTTCGAAATGAGCAGTTCTTC
CASSHGTGLFRNEQFF
>-|TRBV9|TRBJ2-3|-
TGTGCCAGCAGCGTAGGTGGGAGAGCAGATACGCAGTATTTT
CASSVGGRADTQYF